These T cell receptor beta chains were read from a single sample in a study of OX40 agonist ivuxolimab in advanced cancers. Profiled with immunoSEQ multiplex PCR; TCRdb holds only in-frame clones, not every one. This sample has approximately 22,000 clones; approximately 84% occur once, and the top ten carry roughly 30%. The specimen was CD4+ or CD8+ T cells sorted from blood, collected in a trial of the OX40 agonist ivuxolimab. The receptors derive from an adult with an advanced solid tumor such as melanoma, head and neck, liver or kidney cancer. Both conserved end residues are part of each CDR3. D genes are given only for firm matches. Only part of the rows carry a size: once, few, many, or a class if the clone is expanded.

NA NA TRBJ2-3 TRBV29-1 TGCAGCGCACTACACGAGGGCAATACGCAGTATTTT CSALHEGNTQYF
NA NA TRBJ1-1 TRBV6-5 TGTGCCAGCAGTGTGCCCCGAGGTGAAGCTTTCTTT CASSVPRGEAFF
TRBD2 NA TRBJ2-3 TRBV5-1 TGCGCCAGCAGCTTGGCCCCAGCGGGGGCCATAACTAGCACAGATACGCAGTATTTT CASSLAPAGAITSTDTQYF
TRBD1 NA TRBJ1-5 TRBV19 TGTGCCAGCAAGGGACAGAGAAATCAGCCCCAGCATTTT CASKGQRNQPQHF
TRBD1 NA TRBJ2-7 TRBV9 TGTGCCAGCAGCCCCAGACAGGGGGCGGGTTACGAGCAGTACTTC CASSPRQGAGYEQYF
NA NA TRBJ2-7 TRBV6-5 TGTGCCAGCAGTCAGGACAGCTACGAGCAGTACTTC CASSQDSYEQYF
NA NA TRBJ2-7 TRBV5-8 TGTGCCAGCAGCCCTCTGGGACTGATCTACGAGCAGTACTTC CASSPLGLIYEQYF
TRBD1 NA TRBJ1-1 TRBV19 TGTGCCAGTAGCTCCCGTGGACAGGGCCTCTACGCGGAAGCTTTCTTT CASSSRGQGLYAEAFF
NA NA TRBJ1-2 TRBV5-1 TGCGCCAGCAGCAGGACCGGGACGGAGATGTTGGGCTACACCTTC CASSRTGTEMLGYTF
TRBD1 once TRBJ2-1 TRBV9 TGTGCCAGCAGCGTAAACCGGGACAGCGCACATGAGCAGTTCTTC CASSVNRDSAHEQFF
NA NA TRBJ1-1 TRBV28 TGTGCCAGCAGCCTAATGTCTCGGGGAGGTCTTGGCACTGAAGCTTTCTTT CASSLMSRGGLGTEAFF
NA NA TRBJ2-6 TRBV7-9 TGTGCCAGCAGCTTAGTATCTGGGGCCAACGTCCTGACTTTC CASSLVSGANVLTF
TRBD1 NA TRBJ2-7 TRBV30 TGTGCCTGGAGTGGACAGGGGCCCTACGAGCAGTACTTC CAWSGQGPYEQYF
NA NA TRBJ2-2 TRBV4-2 TGTGCCAGCAGCCAAGGACAGTCAAGGACCGGGGAGCTGTTTTTT CASSQGQSRTGELFF
TRBD1 NA TRBJ1-5 TRBV4-1 TGCGCCAGCAGCCAGGGAGGAGGGGGCTATCAGCCCCAGCATTTT CASSQGGGGYQPQHF
NA few TRBJ2-1 TRBV9 TGTGCCAGCAGCGTAACCGCTTCGAGGTCCTACAATGAGCAGTTCTTC CASSVTASRSYNEQFF
NA NA TRBJ2-3 TRBV28 TGTGCCAGCAGCGCACAGGCGTTTGCCACAGATACGCAGTATTTT CASSAQAFATDTQYF
NA NA TRBJ2-6 TRBV5-6 TGTGCCAGCAGCTTGGGGGTTTCTGGGGCCAACGTCCTGACTTTC CASSLGVSGANVLTF
TRBD1 NA TRBJ1-2 TRBV19 TGTGCCAGTAGTATACAGGGGGCGACCTATGGCTACACCTTC CASSIQGATYGYTF
TRBD2 NA TRBJ2-3 TRBV27 TGTGCCAGCAGTTCCGGACTAGCCCCCTTCACAGATACGCAGTATTTT CASSSGLAPFTDTQYF
NA NA TRBJ1-5 TRBV5-6 TGTGCCAGCAGTTCAGACGGGACACTGAGCAATCAGCCCCAGCATTTT CASSSDGTLSNQPQHF
NA NA TRBJ2-5 TRBV19 TGTGCCAGTAGTATGAGAACAGCCCAAGAGACCCAGTACTTC CASSMRTAQETQYF
TRBD2 once TRBJ2-1 TRBV7-9 TGTGCCAGCAGCTTATTTGGGCTATCCGAAGCGGGGTGGGATGAGCAGTTCTTC CASSLFGLSEAGWDEQFF
TRBD2 NA TRBJ2-1 TRBV5-6 TGTGCCAGCAGCTTGGCTCTTCTAGCGGGAGGGGATGAGCAGTTCTTC CASSLALLAGGDEQFF
NA NA TRBJ2-2 TRBV19 TGTGCCAGTAGTATAGGGCGGGGGCCACCCGGGGAGCTGTTTTTT CASSIGRGPPGELFF
NA NA TRBJ1-1 TRBV7-8 TGTGCCAGCAGCTTAGCGGGGGCGCGCGACGCTTTCTTT CASSLAGARDAFF
NA NA TRBJ2-7 TRBV10-2 TGCGCCAGCAGTGACTACGGACAGTACTACGAGCAGTACTTC CASSDYGQYYEQYF
NA NA TRBJ1-1 TRBV2 TGTGCCGCTCTGCGGGGACGTGAAGCTTTCTTT CAALRGREAFF
NA NA TRBJ2-1 TRBV11-3 TGTGCCAGCAGCTTAGATCCTATCGGGACAAACTCCTACAATGAGCAGTTCTTC CASSLDPIGTNSYNEQFF
TRBD2 NA TRBJ2-2 TRBV5-4 TGTGCCAGCAGCTCATTAGCGGGGGGAACGAACACCGGGGAGCTGTTTTTT CASSSLAGGTNTGELFF
NA NA TRBJ2-2 TRBV5-1 TGCGCCAGCAGCCAGGCGCGGGAGAACACCGGGGAGCTGTTTTTT CASSQARENTGELFF